This is a list of T cell receptor beta chains from one sample in a study of regulatory T cells in long-lasting Graves disease. Via MiXCR, TCRdb re-called the multiplex PCR reads, giving one row per CDR3 protein. The sample contains a few hundred thousand distinct CDR3 sequences, about 10% of which appear only once. This sample was also put to use in a study of T cells in Graves' hyperthyroidism and ophthalmopathy.

The input for sequencing was peripheral blood mononuclear cells (PBMCs), taken at new diagnosis, from a patient treated with antithyroid drugs. Every receptor here comes from a young woman with Graves disease. CDR3s include the opening cysteine and the closing phenylalanine or tryptophan. D genes are given only for firm matches. Expanded clones get a size class; other rows say once, few or many, or leave the size out.

abundance: .
j_gene: TRBJ1-2
v_gene: TRBV4-3
d_gene: .
CDR3nt: TGCGCCAGCAGCCAAGCTCCCCTCACGACCGCGCCTGATGGCTACACCTTC
CDR3aa: CASSQAPLTTAPDGYTF

abundance: many
j_gene: TRBJ1-2
v_gene: TRBV11-3
d_gene: TRBD1
CDR3nt: TGTGCCAGCAGCCCCGGGACAGGGGGCGGGTATGGCTACACCTTC
CDR3aa: CASSPGTGGGYGYTF

abundance: .
j_gene: TRBJ1-2
v_gene: TRBV30
d_gene: TRBD1
CDR3nt: TGTGCCTGGGACAGGGGAGGAGGCTACACCTTC
CDR3aa: CAWDRGGGYTF

abundance: .
j_gene: TRBJ2-1
v_gene: TRBV18
d_gene: TRBD1
CDR3nt: TGTGCCAGCTCACCTTACAGGGGGAGATCCTCCTCCTACAATGAGCAGTTCTTC
CDR3aa: CASSPYRGRSSSYNEQFF

abundance: .
j_gene: TRBJ2-5
v_gene: TRBV7-6
d_gene: TRBD2
CDR3nt: TGTGCCAGCAGCTTAGTAAGGCTAGCGGGAGTTCAAGAGACCCAGTACTTC
CDR3aa: CASSLVRLAGVQETQYF

abundance: many
j_gene: TRBJ1-6
v_gene: TRBV20-1
d_gene: .
CDR3nt: TGCAGTGCTTGGGACCAAATTAGGGATTCACCCCTCCACTTT
CDR3aa: CSAWDQIRDSPLHF

abundance: few
j_gene: TRBJ1-2
v_gene: TRBV27
d_gene: .
CDR3nt: TGTGCCAGCAGTTTATCTCGGACAGCCTATGGCTACACCTTC
CDR3aa: CASSLSRTAYGYTF

abundance: many
j_gene: TRBJ2-7
v_gene: TRBV28
d_gene: TRBD2
CDR3nt: TGTGCCAGCAGGTCAGCCCTAGCGGGACTCTACGAGCAGTACTTC
CDR3aa: CASRSALAGLYEQYF

abundance: .
j_gene: TRBJ2-5
v_gene: TRBV7-2
d_gene: TRBD2
CDR3nt: TGTGCCAGCAGCCATAGCGGGAGGTACCAAGAGACCCAGTACTTC
CDR3aa: CASSHSGRYQETQYF

abundance: many
j_gene: TRBJ1-2
v_gene: TRBV12-3/TRBV12-4
d_gene: .
CDR3nt: TGTGCCAGCAGTCGAGGACTTCTAAACTATGGCTACACCTTC
CDR3aa: CASSRGLLNYGYTF

abundance: few
j_gene: TRBJ1-1
v_gene: TRBV4-3
d_gene: .
CDR3nt: TGCGCCAGCAGCCATTACTTTATGAACACTGAAGCTTTCTTT
CDR3aa: CASSHYFMNTEAFF